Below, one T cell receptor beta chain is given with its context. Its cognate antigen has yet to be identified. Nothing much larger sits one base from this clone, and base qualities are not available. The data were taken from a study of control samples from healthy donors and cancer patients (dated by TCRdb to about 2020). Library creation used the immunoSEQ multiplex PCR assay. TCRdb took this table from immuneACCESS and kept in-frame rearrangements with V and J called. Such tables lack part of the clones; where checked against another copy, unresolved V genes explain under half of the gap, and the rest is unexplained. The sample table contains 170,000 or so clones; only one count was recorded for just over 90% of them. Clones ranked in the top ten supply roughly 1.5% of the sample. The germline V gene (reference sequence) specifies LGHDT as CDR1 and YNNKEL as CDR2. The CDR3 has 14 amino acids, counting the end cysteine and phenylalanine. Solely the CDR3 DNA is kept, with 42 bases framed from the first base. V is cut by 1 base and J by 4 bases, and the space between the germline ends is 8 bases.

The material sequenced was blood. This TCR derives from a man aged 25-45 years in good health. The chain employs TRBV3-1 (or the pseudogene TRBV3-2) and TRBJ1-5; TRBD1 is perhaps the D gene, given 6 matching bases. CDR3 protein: CASSQVQGNQPQHF. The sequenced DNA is TGTGCCAGCAGCCAAGTACAGGGTAATCAGCCCCAGCATTTT.